This T cell receptor beta chain was obtained from a study of response to subunit inactivated influenza vaccine. Unmatched junction bases numbered 11, after V lost 3 bases and J lost 5 bases. This CDR3 is 17 amino acids long. Germline values: CDR1 DFQATT, CDR2 SNEGSKA (reference sequence). TCRdb processed the RT-PCR reads anew with MiXCR; each CDR3 protein has one entry. The sample holds roughly 540,000 distinct CDR3 sequences; under 30% are singletons and the top ten take 2.5% to 3%. These data were likewise used in another study, on T cells expressing NK-cell markers. From that paper: 5'RACE template switching with UMIs generated TCR beta cDNA.

The receptor was isolated from a man aged 45 to 65 who received an inactivated influenza vaccine. Sequencing used CD4+ T cells sorted from PBMCs, obtained about 12 days after vaccination. The chain links TRBV20-1 to TRBJ2-3; 13 nucleotides agree with TRBD2. In DNA, the CDR3 is TGCAGTGCTAGGGACCCGGGACTAGCGGGAATGTTAGATACGCAGTATTTT. Its translation: CSARDPGLAGMLDTQYF.